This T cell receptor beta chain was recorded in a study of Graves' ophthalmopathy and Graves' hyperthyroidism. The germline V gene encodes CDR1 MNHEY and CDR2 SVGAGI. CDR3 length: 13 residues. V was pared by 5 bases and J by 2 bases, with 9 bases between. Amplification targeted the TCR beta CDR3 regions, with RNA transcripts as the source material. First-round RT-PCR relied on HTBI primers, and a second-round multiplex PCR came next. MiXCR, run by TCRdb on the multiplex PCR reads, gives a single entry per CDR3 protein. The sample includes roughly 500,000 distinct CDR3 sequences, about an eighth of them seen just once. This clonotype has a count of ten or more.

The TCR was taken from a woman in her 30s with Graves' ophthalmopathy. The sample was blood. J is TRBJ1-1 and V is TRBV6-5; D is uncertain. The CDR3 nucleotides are TGTGCCAGCAGTCACCTTAGCAACACTGAAGCTTTCTTT. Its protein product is CASSHLSNTEAFF.